This T cell receptor (beta chain) was observed in a study of T-cell memory formation after mild COVID-19. For the study at large: TCR clusters were largely donor specific. Findings and caveats of the study: From day 15 to 85, contracting clones were balanced between CD4 and CD8, whereas later expanders leaned toward CD4+.

In germline, CDR1 is LNHNV, CDR2 YYDKDF (reference sequence). Trimming at V came to 1 base and at J to 6 bases, leaving 7 bases not matched to a gene. The CDR3 sequence is 15 residues long. This clonotype was detected only a few times. What it recognizes is unknown. TCRdb re-derived calls from the 5' RACE reads in MiXCR, one entry per CDR3 protein. The sample includes around 250,000 distinct CDR3 sequences, 16% of them seen just once. Source material: PBMCs or a T cell subset sorted from them (not recorded which). The source is a man aged 18 to 35 who had mild COVID-19 (a few samples of this study predate the infection). Cell type and time point are not known. The chain is built from TRBV15 and TRBJ2-3; 7 bases match TRBD2. CDR3 in amino acids: CATSRAGEGSDTQYF. CDR3 bases: TGTGCCACCAGCAGAGCGGGGGAGGGGAGTGATACGCAGTATTTT. The full variable domain, rest sourced from reference TRBV15 and TRBJ2-3, is DAMVIQNPRYQVTQFGKPVTLSCSQTLNHNVMYWYQQKSSQAPKLLFHYYDKDFNNEADTPDNFQSRRPNTSFCFLDIRSPGLGDTAMYLCATSRAGEGSDTQYFGPGTRLTVL.